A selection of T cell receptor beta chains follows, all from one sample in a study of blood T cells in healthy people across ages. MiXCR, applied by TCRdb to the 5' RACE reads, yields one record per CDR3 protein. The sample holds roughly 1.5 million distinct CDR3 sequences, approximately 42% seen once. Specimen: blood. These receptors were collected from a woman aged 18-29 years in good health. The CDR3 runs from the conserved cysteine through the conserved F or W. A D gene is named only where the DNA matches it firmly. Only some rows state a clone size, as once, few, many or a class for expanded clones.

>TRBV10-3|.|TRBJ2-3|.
TGTGCCATCAGCCAACTAGTTAGCACAGATACGCAGTATTTT
CAISQLVSTDTQYF
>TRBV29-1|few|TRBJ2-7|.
TGCAGTGTTAGCCGGTTCGGGGTCTTCGTCAATGAGCAGTACTTC
CSVSRFGVFVNEQYF
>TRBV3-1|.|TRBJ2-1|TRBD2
TGTGCCAGCAGCCAAGAGGGACTAGCGGAAAATGAGCAGTTCTTC
CASSQEGLAENEQFF
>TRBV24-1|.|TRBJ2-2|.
TGTGCCACCAGTGATTCGGCCGGGCTGGAAGCGAACACCGGGGAGCTGTTTTTT
CATSDSAGLEANTGELFF
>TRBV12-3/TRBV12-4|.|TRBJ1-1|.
TGTGCCAGCAGTACTATAACAGGGAGTAGGGCTTTCTTT
CASSTITGSRAFF
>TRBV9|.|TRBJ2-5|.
TGTGCCAGCAGCGTAGTGGGTAATGAGCAGTACTTC
CASSVVGNEQYF
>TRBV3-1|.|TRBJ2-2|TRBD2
TGTGCCAGCAGCCAGAGACTAGCGGTCCAAGGCACCGGGGAGCTGTTTTTT
CASSQRLAVQGTGELFF
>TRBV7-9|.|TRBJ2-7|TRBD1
TGTGCCAGCAGCTACCGGGACAGGGCCCACGAGCAGTACTTC
CASSYRDRAHEQYF
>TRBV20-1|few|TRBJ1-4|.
TGCAGTGCCCTCTTAACAACTAATGAAAAACTGTTTTTT
CSALLTTNEKLFF
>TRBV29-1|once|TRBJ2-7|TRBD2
TGCAGCGCCCAGTCCCTAGCGGGAGCCGCCTACGAGCAGTACTTC
CSAQSLAGAAYEQYF